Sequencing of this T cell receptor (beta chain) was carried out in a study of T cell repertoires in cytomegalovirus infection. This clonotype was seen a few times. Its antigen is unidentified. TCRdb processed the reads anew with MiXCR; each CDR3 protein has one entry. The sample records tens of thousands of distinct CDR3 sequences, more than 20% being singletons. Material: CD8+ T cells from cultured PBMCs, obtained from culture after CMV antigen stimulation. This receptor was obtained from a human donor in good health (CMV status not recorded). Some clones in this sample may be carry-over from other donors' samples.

The CDR3 sequence: CATSRDPINEQFF. The CDR3 coding sequence is TGTGCCACCAGCAGAGATCCTATCAATGAGCAGTTCTTC. The chain joins TRBV15 to TRBJ2-1; D call uncertain. The germline CDR1 and CDR2 sequences are LNHNV and YYDKDF (reference sequence). CDR3 length equals 13 residues. V lost 0 bases and J lost 6, with 6 bases in between.